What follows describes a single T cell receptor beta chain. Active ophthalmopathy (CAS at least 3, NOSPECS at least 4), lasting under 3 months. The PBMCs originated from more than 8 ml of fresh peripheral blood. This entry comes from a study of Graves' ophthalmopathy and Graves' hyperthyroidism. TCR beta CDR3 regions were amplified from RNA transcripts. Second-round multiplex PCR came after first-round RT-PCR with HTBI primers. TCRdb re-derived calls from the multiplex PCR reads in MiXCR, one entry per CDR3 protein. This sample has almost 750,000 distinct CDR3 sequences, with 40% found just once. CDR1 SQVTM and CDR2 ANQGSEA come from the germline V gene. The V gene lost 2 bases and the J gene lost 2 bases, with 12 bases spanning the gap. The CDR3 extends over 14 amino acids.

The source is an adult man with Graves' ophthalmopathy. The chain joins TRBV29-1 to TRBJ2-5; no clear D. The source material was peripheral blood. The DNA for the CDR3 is TGCAGCGTTGAAAAATCAGCGAAGCAAGAGACCCAGTACTTC. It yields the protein CSVEKSAKQETQYF. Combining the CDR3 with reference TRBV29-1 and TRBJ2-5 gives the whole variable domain SAVISQKPSRDICQRGTSLTIQCQVDSQVTMMFWYRQQPGQSLTLIATANQGSEATYESGFVIDKFPISRPNLTFSTLTVSNMSPEDSSIYLCSVEKSAKQETQYFGPGTRLLVL.